The clone carrying this T cell receptor beta chain was detected many times. Its antigen remains unidentified. Approximately 9.4 milliliters was the volume of peripheral blood drawn from each donor. PCR was performed a second time for roughly 7 to 11 cycles using a sample-barcoded 5' primer and a J-beta primer mix. Each CDR3 protein is one row after TCRdb ran MiXCR on the 5' RACE reads. The sample has 600,000 to 650,000 distinct CDR3 sequences, roughly 50% seen once. Trimming took off 3 bases at V and 2 bases at J, with 7 bases between the two ends. The CDR3 is 13 amino acids. Germline CDR1 LGHDT, CDR2 YNNKEL (reference sequence). The data are from a study of blood T cells in healthy people across ages. Broader study findings: Naive and antigen-experienced cells were not separated, limiting conclusive comparison.

This chain connects TRBV3-1 to TRBJ2-5; D possibly corresponds to TRBD2 (6 bases). Specimen: blood. The TCR originated in a man aged 60 to 69 in good health. CDR3 protein: CASSQRGQETQYF. The CDR3 bases are TGTGCCAGCAGCCAGCGGGGTCAAGAGACCCAGTACTTC.